This T cell receptor beta chain emerged from a study of T cell responses to AZD1222 COVID-19 vaccine. General study points: After the peak T cell response, and only then, were repertoires sampled. Possibly, clonal diversity was underestimated; donors were largely white British and included more females. At baseline, seropositivity was found in only six or seven AZD1222 recipients.

Comment on this clone: Its matching antigen is unknown.

This CDR3 is built from 13 residues. With 4 bases removed from V and 4 bases from J, the gap between germline ends came to 10 bases. The germline gives CDR1 SNHLY, CDR2 FYNNEI. Clones were sequenced by immunoSEQ multiplex PCR, and TCRdb holds only the in-frame ones, with some missing. The table records some 130,000 clones, around 90% of them present only once. This chain links TRBV2 with TRBJ1-1, with D possibly TRBD1 on 5 matching bases. Source: peripheral blood, taken on day 0 of AZD1222 vaccination. This clonotype was obtained from an adult in good health. CDR3 DNA sequence: TGTGCCAGCAGTGGGGGGTCCCGCACTGAAGCTTTCTTT. Amino acid sequence: CASSGGSRTEAFF. Using reference TRBV2 and TRBJ1-1 for the parts outside the CDR3, the full variable domain is EPEVTQTPSHQVTQMGQEVILRCVPISNHLYFYWYRQILGQKVEFLVSFYNNEISEKSEIFDDQFSVERPDGSNFTLKIRSTKLEDSAMYFCASSGGSRTEAFFGQGTRLTVV.